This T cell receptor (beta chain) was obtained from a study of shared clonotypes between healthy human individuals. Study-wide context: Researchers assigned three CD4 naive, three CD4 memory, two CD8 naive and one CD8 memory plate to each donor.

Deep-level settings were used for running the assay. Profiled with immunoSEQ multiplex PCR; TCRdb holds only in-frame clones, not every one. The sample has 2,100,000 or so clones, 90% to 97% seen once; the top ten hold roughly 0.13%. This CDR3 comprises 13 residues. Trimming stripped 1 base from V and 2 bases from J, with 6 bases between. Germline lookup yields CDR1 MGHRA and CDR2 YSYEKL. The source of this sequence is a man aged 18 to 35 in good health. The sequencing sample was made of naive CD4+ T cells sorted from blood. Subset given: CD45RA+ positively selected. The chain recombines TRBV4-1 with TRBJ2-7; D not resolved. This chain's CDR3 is CASSQVLAYEQYF. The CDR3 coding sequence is TGCGCCAGCAGCCAAGTCTTGGCCTACGAGCAGTACTTC.